The 7 T cell receptor beta chains below come from one sample, sequenced in a study of spatial heterogeneity in lung cancer. Stated time point: sample taken at primary tumor resection. Whole RNA was taken from tumor, nontumor lung or frozen PBMC; it was then sequenced unsorted. One entry per CDR3 protein, called by TCRdb with MiXCR from the 5' RACE reads. The data show about 11,000 distinct CDR3 sequences, 8.6% seen once. Here the sequenced sample was PBMCs, taken at surgery. These receptors were collected from a male donor with early-stage non-small cell lung cancer.

The sample holds many counts of this clonotype. The chain recombines TRBV18 with TRBJ2-7; D tentatively reads TRBD1 or TRBD2 (5 bases each). CDR1 is KGHSH, CDR2 LQKENI, per germline. The length of the CDR3 is 13 residues. Trimming stripped 2 bases from V and 4 bases from J, with 9 bases between. The CDR3 loop is CASSPGWGYEQYF. CDR3 sequence (DNA): TGTGCCAGCTCACCAGGCTGGGGGTACGAGCAGTACTTC.

This clonotype was seen many times. The V call is TRBV12-5, the J call TRBJ2-1; unclear D gene. CDR1 and CDR2 (germline): LGHNT, FRNRAP. V lost 6 bases to trimming and J lost 9 bases, with 9 bases between them. The CDR3 loop spans 11 amino acids. The CDR3 spells CASGTGGEQFF. CDR3 in DNA: TGTGCTAGTGGGACGGGTGGTGAGCAGTTCTTC.

Sample share makes this clonotype medium-sized (0.01 to 0.1%). The rearrangement uses TRBV13 and TRBJ2-7; D unresolved. Looked up from germline, CDR1 is PRHDT and CDR2 is FYEKMQ (reference sequence). The CDR3 is 11 amino acids. V lost 3 bases, J lost 5 bases, and 5 bases lay in between. CDR3: CASSFGDEQYF. DNA for the CDR3: TGTGCCAGCAGCTTCGGTGACGAGCAGTACTTC.

This clonotype was counted many times. This sequence joins TRBV19 and TRBJ2-3, with D uncertain. The germline V gene has CDR1 LNHDA and CDR2 SQIVND (reference sequence). This CDR3 is built from 14 residues. V was pared by 6 bases and J by 2 bases, with 12 bases between. The chain's CDR3 is CASRREAYTDTQYF. The CDR3 DNA reads as TGTGCCAGTAGGCGAGAGGCATACACAGATACGCAGTATTTT. Full variable domain (remainder filled in from reference TRBV19 and TRBJ2-3): DGGITQSPKYLFRKEGQNVTLSCEQNLNHDAMYWYRQDPGQGLRLIYYSQIVNDFQKGDIAEGYSVSREKKESFPLTVTSAQKNPTAFYLCASRREAYTDTQYFGPGTRLTVL.

This clonotype was picked up many times. V and J are TRBV18 and TRBJ1-6; 8 nucleotides match TRBD1. Germline V gene lookup returns CDR1 KGHSH and CDR2 LQKENI. There are 15 residues in the CDR3. The ends lost 2 bases at V and 9 bases at J; junction bases unmatched: 6. The CDR3 loop reads CASSPRAGGFSPLHF. The CDR3 nucleotides read TGTGCCAGCTCACCAAGGGCAGGGGGCTTTTCACCCCTCCACTTT.

In its sample, this clonotype was seen many times. The CDR3 coding sequence is TGTGCCAGTAGTATAGATCTGCTCTCTGGCTCCTACAATGAGCAGTTCTTC. The encoded protein is CASSIDLLSGSYNEQFF. This chain links TRBV19 with TRBJ2-1; no clear D. There are 17 residues in the CDR3. Trimming took 0 bases from V and 0 from J, leaving 12 bases between them. CDR1 is LNHDA, CDR2 SQIVND, per germline (reference sequence).

This clonotype was observed many times. This chain joins TRBV5-4 and TRBJ2-3; 11 bases match TRBD2. Germline V gene lookup returns CDR1 SGHNT and CDR2 YYREEE (reference sequence). The ends lost 4 bases at V and 8 bases at J; junction bases unmatched: 15. The CDR3 extends over 17 amino acids. CDR3 coding DNA: TGTGCCAGCAGCCCTCCAAGGCTAGCGGGGGGCCCCGGTACGCAGTATTTT. Its translation is CASSPPRLAGGPGTQYF.